These 12 T cell receptor beta chains share one sample of origin, sequenced in a study of cytomegalovirus exposure and HLA in healthy donors. PCR primers comprised 60 Vbeta and 13 Jbeta primers. Clones were read by immunoSEQ multiplex PCR, and TCRdb kept only the in-frame ones, dropping some. The profile shows 130,000 to 150,000 clones, 60% to 85% of them singletons. Sequenced input: PBMCs. The receptors stem from a man aged 40-49 years in good health and CMV-seropositive.

The chain is built from TRBV18 and TRBJ2-2; perhaps TRBD2 as D (5 bases). V was clipped by 3 bases and J by 6 bases, with 8 bases between them. Per the germline V gene, CDR1 is KGHSH and CDR2 is LQKENI. The CDR3 spans 13 residues. This CDR3 reads CASSPREPGELFF. The DNA for the CDR3 is TGTGCCAGCTCACCGAGGGAACCCGGGGAGCTGTTTTTT.

The genes are TRBV23-1 and TRBJ1-4; 11 bases align to TRBD1. TRBV23-1 is an ORF for which the function is uncertain. Losses at the gene ends were 1 base for V and 3 bases for J; bases not matched to a gene: 7. The CDR3 sequence is 18 residues long. In nucleotides, the CDR3 is TGCGCCAGCAGTCAATTCGGGACAGGGGGTCTGGCTAATGAAAAACTGTTTTTT. Its translation is CASSQFGTGGLANEKLFF.

The rearrangement uses TRBV6-5 and TRBJ2-3, with D tentatively TRBD1 (6 bases). V lost 7 bases to trimming and J lost 1 base, with 12 bases between them. Per the germline V gene, CDR1 is MNHEY and CDR2 is SVGAGI. The length of the CDR3 is 14 residues. In nucleotides, the CDR3 is TGTGCCAGCAAAACAGGGTTTGGCACAGATACGCAGTATTTT. It encodes CASKTGFGTDTQYF.

As regards this clone: The same CDR3 is also encoded by other DNA sequences in this sample. The CDR3 sequence is CASSEQGTSTDTQYF. CDR3 DNA sequence: TGTGCCAGCAGTGAACAGGGGACGTCCACAGATACGCAGTATTTT. The rearrangement links TRBV2 to TRBJ2-3; D is possibly TRBD1 (6 bases). Trimming removed 2 bases from V and 2 bases from J, with 11 bases in between. The CDR3 covers 15 residues. The germline V gene encodes CDR1 SNHLY and CDR2 FYNNEI.

There are a few counts of this clone. The V gene is TRBV5-1, the J gene TRBJ2-5; maybe TRBD2 (6 bases). The better agreement between TRBJ2-7 and the DNA end casts doubt on the J call. CDR3 length equals 18 residues. Per the germline V gene, CDR1 is SGHRS and CDR2 is YFSETQ. Here the CDR3 DNA reads TGCGCCAGCAGCTTGGGTAGAATAGGAACTAGCAGCACCTACGAGCAGTACTTC. The encoded protein is CASSLGRIGTSSTYEQYF.

J is TRBJ1-2 and V is TRBV7-9; TRBD1 is a possible D gene (6 bases). This CDR3 has 17 amino acids. The germline V and J ends were trimmed by 1 base and 2 bases, with 17 bases remaining between them. The germline gives CDR1 SEHNR, CDR2 FQNEAQ (reference sequence). In DNA, the CDR3 is TGTGCCAGCAGCTTAGACAGGGCACTCCTTCTGAACTATGGCTACACCTTC. It encodes CASSLDRALLLNYGYTF.

The chain is built from TRBV7-2 and TRBJ2-5, with D perhaps matching TRBD2 (6 bases). Looked up from germline, CDR1 is SGHTA and CDR2 is FQGNSA. Trimming stripped 6 bases from V and 5 bases from J, with 16 bases between. CDR3 size: 14 residues. CDR3 sequence (DNA): TGTGCCAGCAGACCTGACAGCCGGGAGGAGACCCAGTACTTC. It codes for CASRPDSREETQYF.

The J gene is TRBJ2-7, the V gene TRBV11-2; TRBD2 might be the D (5 bases). This CDR3 spans 12 amino acids. Deletions cut 4 bases from V and 3 bases from J, with 7 bases between. Germline values: CDR1 SGHAT, CDR2 FQNNGV. In DNA form, the CDR3 reads TGTGCCAGCAGCTCGGGGTACTACGAGCAGTACTTC. It translates to CASSSGYYEQYF. Drawing the rest from reference TRBV11-2 and TRBJ2-7, the complete variable domain is EAGVAQSPRYKIIEKRQSVAFWCNPISGHATLYWYQQILGQGPKLLIQFQNNGVVDDSQLPKDRFSAERLKGVDSTLKIQPAKLEDSAVYLCASSSGYYEQYFGPGTRLTVT.

The rearrangement links TRBV19 to TRBJ1-5; unclear D gene. CDR1 LNHDA and CDR2 SQIVND come from the germline V gene (reference sequence). CDR3 length: 16 residues. Trimming took off 3 bases at V and 0 bases at J, with 12 bases between the two ends. CDR3 nucleotide sequence: TGTGCCAGTAGTATTTTTGGAGCTCTTAGCAATCAGCCCCAGCATTTT. Its translation: CASSIFGALSNQPQHF.

This sequence joins TRBV6-5 and TRBJ2-7; 7 bases map to TRBD1. V shed 6 bases, J shed 2 bases, and the junction held 7 bases outside the gene matches. The length of the CDR3 is 14 residues. CDR1 is MNHEY, CDR2 SVGAGI, per germline. Written as DNA, the CDR3 is TGTGCCAGCAGCCCCCGACAGGGTCCCTACGAGCAGTACTTC. Protein product: CASSPRQGPYEQYF.

The chain carries TRBV5-4 and TRBJ2-7; tentative D call: TRBD2 (6 bases). CDR1 is SGHNT and CDR2 is YYREEE in the germline V gene (reference sequence). The CDR3 runs to 13 residues. V shed 7 bases and J shed 7 bases, with 18 bases lying between them. CDR3 protein: CASASRGSWEQYF. The CDR3, as DNA: TGTGCCAGCGCTTCTCGGGGGTCGTGGGAGCAGTACTTC.

CDR3 in DNA: TGTGCCAGCAGCTCTGGGACTAGCGATACGCAGTATTTT. Protein sequence: CASSSGTSDTQYF. This rearrangement joins TRBV9 to TRBJ2-3, with 9 bases lining up with TRBD2. Trimming took 4 bases from V and 6 from J; bases not matched to a gene: 3. The CDR3 covers 13 residues. Germline V gene lookup returns CDR1 SGDLS and CDR2 YYNGEE.